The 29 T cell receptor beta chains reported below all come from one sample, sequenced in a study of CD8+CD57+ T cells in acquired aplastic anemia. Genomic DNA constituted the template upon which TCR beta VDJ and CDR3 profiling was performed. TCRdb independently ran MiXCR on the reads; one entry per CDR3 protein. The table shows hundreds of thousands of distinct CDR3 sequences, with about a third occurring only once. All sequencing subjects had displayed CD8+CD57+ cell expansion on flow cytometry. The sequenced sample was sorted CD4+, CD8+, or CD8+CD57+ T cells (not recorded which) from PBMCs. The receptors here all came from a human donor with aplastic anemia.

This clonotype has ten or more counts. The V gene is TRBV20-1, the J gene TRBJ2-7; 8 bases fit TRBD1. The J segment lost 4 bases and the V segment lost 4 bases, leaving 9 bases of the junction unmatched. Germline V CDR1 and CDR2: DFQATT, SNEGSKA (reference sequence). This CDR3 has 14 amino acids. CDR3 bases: TGCAGTGCTAAAGAGATCCAGGGGGCTTACGAGCAGTACTTC. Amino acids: CSAKEIQGAYEQYF.

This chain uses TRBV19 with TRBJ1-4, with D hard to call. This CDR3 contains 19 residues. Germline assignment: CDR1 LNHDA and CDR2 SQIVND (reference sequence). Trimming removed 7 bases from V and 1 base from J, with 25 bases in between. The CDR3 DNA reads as TGTGCCAGTACACGAGTCCCCGGGCACAGAAAAGGAACTAATGAAAAACTGTTTTTT. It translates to CASTRVPGHRKGTNEKLFF.

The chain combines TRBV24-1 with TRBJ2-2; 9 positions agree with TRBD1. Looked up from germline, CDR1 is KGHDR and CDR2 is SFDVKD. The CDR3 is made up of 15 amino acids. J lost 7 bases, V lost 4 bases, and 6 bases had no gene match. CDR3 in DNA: TGTGCCACCAGTGACACCGGGACAGGGCACGGGGAGCTGTTTTTT. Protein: CATSDTGTGHGELFF.

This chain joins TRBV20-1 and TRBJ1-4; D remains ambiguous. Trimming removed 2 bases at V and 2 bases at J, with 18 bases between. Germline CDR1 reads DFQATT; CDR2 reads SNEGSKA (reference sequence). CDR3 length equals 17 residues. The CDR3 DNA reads TGCAGTGCTAGATGGGGTTCCGTTAGTCGGACTAATGAAAAACTGTTTTTT. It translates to CSARWGSVSRTNEKLFF.

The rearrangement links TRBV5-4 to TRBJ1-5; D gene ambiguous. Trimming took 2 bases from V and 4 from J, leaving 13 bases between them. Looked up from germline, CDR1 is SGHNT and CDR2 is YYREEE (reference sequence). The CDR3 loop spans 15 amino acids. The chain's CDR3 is CASSLGGRTNQPQHF. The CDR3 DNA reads TGTGCCAGCAGCTTAGGTGGCAGGACGAATCAGCCCCAGCATTTT.

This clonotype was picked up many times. For the CDR3, the DNA is TGTGCCAGTAGTACCGGACAGCAAACCTACAATGAGCAGTTCTTC. Amino acid sequence: CASSTGQQTYNEQFF. The rearrangement uses TRBV19 and TRBJ2-1, with D possibly TRBD1 on 6 matching bases. The V and J ends lost 4 bases and 2 bases respectively, with 12 bases between them. The CDR3 sequence is 15 residues long. The germline V gene has CDR1 LNHDA and CDR2 SQIVND (reference sequence).

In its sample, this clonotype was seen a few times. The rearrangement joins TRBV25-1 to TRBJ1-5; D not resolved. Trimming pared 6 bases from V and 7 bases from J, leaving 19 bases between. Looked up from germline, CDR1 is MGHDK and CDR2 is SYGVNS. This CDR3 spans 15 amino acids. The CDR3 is CASRMHPAERQPQHF. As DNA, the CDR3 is TGTGCCAGCAGAATGCACCCGGCCGAGCGACAGCCCCAGCATTTT.

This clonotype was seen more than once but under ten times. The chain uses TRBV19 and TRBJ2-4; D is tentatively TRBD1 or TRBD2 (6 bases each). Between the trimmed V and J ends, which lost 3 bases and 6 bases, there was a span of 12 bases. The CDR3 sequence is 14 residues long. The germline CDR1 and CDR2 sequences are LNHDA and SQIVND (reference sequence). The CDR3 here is CASSIGGQANIQYF. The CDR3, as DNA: TGTGCCAGTAGTATTGGGGGGCAGGCAAACATTCAGTACTTC.

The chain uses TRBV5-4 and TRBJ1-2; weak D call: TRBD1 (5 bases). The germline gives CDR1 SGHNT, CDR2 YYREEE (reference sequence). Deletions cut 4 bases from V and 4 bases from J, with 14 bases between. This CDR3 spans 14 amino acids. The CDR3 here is CASSPSSGGYGYTF. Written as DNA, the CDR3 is TGTGCCAGCAGCCCGAGTTCGGGGGGCTATGGCTACACCTTC.

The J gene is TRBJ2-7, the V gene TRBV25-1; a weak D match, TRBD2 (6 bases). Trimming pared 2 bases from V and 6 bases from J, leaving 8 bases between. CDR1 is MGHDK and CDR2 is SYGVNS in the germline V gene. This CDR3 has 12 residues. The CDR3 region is CASSETTSEQYF. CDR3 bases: TGTGCCAGCAGTGAAACGACTAGCGAGCAGTACTTC.

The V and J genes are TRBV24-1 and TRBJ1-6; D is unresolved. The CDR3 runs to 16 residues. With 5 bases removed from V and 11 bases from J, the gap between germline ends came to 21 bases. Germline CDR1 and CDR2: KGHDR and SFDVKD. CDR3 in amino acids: CATSARASTAGAPLHF. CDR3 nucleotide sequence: TGTGCCACCAGTGCTAGAGCGTCAACGGCCGGGGCACCCCTCCACTTT.

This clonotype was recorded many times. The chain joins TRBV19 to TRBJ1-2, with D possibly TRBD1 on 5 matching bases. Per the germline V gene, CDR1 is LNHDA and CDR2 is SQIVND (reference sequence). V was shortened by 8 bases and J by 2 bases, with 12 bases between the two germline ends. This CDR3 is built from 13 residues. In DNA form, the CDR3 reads TGTGCCAGTGGGGACGCCTTGAACTATGGCTACACCTTC. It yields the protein CASGDALNYGYTF. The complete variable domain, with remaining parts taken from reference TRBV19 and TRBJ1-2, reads DGGITQSPKYLFRKEGQNVTLSCEQNLNHDAMYWYRQDPGQGLRLIYYSQIVNDFQKGDIAEGYSVSREKKESFPLTVTSAQKNPTAFYLCASGDALNYGYTFGSGTRLTVV.

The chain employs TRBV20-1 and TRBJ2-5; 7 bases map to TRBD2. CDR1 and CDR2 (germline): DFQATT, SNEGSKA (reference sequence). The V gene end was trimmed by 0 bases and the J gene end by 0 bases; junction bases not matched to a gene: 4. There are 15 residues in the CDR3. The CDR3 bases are TGCAGTGCTAGAGATCCTAGCGGCGACCAAGAGACCCAGTACTTC. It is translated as CSARDPSGDQETQYF.

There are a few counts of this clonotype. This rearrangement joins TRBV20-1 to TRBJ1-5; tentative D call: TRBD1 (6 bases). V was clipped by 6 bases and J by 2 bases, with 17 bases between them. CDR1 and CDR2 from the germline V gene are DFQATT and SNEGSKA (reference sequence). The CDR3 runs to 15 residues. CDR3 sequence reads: CSATDRNVGNQPQHF. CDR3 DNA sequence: TGCAGTGCAACAGACAGGAATGTGGGCAATCAGCCCCAGCATTTT.

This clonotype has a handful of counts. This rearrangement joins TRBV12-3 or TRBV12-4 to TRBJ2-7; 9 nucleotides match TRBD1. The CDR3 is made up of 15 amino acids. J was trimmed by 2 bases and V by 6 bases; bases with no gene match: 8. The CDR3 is CASSHPGTGTYEQYF. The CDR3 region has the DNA TGTGCCAGCAGCCATCCCGGGACAGGGACCTACGAGCAGTACTTC.

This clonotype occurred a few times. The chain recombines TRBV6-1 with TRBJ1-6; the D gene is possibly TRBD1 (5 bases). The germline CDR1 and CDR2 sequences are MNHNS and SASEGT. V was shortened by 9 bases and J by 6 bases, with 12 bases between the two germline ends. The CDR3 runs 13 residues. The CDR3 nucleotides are TGTGCCAGTGGGACTTGGAGTAATTCACCCCTCCACTTT. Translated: CASGTWSNSPLHF.

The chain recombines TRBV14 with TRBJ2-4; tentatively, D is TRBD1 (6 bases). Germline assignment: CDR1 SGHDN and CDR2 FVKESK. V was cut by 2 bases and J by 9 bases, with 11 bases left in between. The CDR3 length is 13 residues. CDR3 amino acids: CASSQRGQGIQYF. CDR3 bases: TGTGCCAGCAGCCAAAGGGGACAAGGCATTCAGTACTTC.

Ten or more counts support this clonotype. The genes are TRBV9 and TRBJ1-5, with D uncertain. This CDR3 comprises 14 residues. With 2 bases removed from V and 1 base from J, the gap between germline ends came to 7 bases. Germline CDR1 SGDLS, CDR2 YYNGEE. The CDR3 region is CASSVNWSNQPQHF. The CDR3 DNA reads TGTGCCAGCAGCGTGAACTGGAGCAATCAGCCCCAGCATTTT.

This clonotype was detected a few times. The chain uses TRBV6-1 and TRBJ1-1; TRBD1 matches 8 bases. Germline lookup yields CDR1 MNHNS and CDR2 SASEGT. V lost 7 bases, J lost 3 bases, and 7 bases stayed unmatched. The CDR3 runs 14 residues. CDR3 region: CASKWDRRYTEAFF. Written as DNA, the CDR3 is TGTGCCAGCAAGTGGGACAGGCGTTACACTGAAGCTTTCTTT.

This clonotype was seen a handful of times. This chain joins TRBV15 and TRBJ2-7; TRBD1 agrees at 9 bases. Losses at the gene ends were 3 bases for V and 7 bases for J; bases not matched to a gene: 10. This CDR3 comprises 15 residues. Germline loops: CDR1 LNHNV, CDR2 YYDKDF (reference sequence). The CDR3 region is CATSSVPGQGQEQYF. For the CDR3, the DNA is TGTGCCACCAGCAGCGTCCCGGGACAGGGTCAAGAGCAGTACTTC.

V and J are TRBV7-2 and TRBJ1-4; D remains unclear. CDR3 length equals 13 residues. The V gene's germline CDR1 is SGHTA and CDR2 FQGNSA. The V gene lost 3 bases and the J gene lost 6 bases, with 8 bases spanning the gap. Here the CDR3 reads CASSFMMYEKLFF. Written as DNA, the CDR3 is TGTGCCAGCAGCTTTATGATGTATGAAAAACTGTTTTTT.

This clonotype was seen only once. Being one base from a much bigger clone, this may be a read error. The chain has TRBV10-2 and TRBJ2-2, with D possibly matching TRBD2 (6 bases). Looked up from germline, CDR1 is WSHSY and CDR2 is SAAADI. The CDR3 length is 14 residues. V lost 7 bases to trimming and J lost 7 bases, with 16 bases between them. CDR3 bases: TGCGCCAGCACCCCTGGCGGGACGGGCGGGGAGCTGTTTTTT. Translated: CASTPGGTGGELFF.

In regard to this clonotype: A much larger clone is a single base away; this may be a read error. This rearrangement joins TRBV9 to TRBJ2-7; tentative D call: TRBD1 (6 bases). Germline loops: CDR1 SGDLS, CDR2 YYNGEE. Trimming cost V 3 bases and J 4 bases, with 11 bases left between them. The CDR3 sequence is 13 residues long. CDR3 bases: TGTGCCAGCAGCGCCCGGGACACTTACGAGCAGTACTTC. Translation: CASSARDTYEQYF.

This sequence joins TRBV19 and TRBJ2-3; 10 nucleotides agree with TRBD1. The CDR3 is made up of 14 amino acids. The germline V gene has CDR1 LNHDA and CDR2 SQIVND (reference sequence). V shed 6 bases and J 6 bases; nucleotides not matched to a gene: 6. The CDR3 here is CASRWTGGWDTQYF. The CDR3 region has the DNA TGTGCCAGTAGATGGACAGGGGGATGGGATACGCAGTATTTT.

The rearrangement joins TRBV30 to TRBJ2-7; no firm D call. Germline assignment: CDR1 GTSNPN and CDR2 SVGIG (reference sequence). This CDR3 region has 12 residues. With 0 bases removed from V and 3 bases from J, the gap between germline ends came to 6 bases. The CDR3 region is CAWSVKGYEQYF. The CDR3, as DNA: TGTGCCTGGAGTGTAAAGGGCTACGAGCAGTACTTC.

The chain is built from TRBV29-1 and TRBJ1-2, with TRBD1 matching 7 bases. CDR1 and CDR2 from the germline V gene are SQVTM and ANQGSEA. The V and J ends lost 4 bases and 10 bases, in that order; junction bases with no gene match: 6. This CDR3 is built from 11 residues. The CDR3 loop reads CSVVRTGVYTF. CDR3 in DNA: TGCAGCGTTGTAAGGACAGGTGTCTACACCTTC. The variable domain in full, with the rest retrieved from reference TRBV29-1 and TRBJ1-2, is SAVISQKPSRDICQRGTSLTIQCQVDSQVTMMFWYRQQPGQSLTLIATANQGSEATYESGFVIDKFPISRPNLTFSTLTVSNMSPEDSSIYLCSVVRTGVYTFGSGTRLTVV.

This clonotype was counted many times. The CDR3 sequence: CASSIDLGRDTEAFF. The CDR3 bases are TGTGCCAGTAGTATAGATCTCGGGAGGGACACTGAAGCTTTCTTT. The chain is built from TRBV19 and TRBJ1-1; no firm D call. There are 15 residues in the CDR3. Germline V CDR1 and CDR2: LNHDA, SQIVND (reference sequence). The V end was cut by 0 bases, the J end by 3 bases, with 11 bases between.

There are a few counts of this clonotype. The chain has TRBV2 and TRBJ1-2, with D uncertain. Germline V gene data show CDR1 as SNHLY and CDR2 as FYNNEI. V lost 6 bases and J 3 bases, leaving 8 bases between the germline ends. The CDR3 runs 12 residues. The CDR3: CASRRQDYGYTF. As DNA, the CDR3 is TGTGCCAGCAGGCGTCAGGACTATGGCTACACCTTC.

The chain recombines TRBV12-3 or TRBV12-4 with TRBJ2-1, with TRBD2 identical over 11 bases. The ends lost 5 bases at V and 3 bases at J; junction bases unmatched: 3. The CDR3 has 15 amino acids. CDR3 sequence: CASSTGTSGYNEQFF. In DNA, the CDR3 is TGTGCCAGCAGTACTGGGACTAGCGGCTACAATGAGCAGTTCTTC.